This T cell receptor beta chain was captured by sequencing in a study of cytomegalovirus exposure and HLA in healthy donors. Germline V gives CDR1 SGDLS, CDR2 YYNGEE. The V end was cut by 4 bases, the J end by 6 bases, with 11 bases between. CDR3 length: 13 residues. In regard to this clone: Its antigen is currently unknown.

Findings of the study overall: In vitro checks showed that a few CMV-associated chains really do target CMV antigens.

The data were produced by immunoSEQ multiplex PCR, yet TCRdb's version contains in-frame clones alone and is incomplete. The data contain 150,000 or so clones, 85% to 95% of them singletons. This rearrangement joins TRBV9 to TRBJ1-5; D not certain. Source material: PBMCs. The sequence derives from a man between 18 and 29 years old in good health and CMV-seropositive. CDR3 sequence reads: CASSLLGGQPQHF. The CDR3 DNA reads as TGTGCCAGCAGCCTGCTAGGAGGTCAGCCCCAGCATTTT. The full variable domain, rest sourced from reference TRBV9 and TRBJ1-5, is DSGVTQTPKHLITATGQRVTLRCSPRSGDLSVYWYQQSLDQGLQFLIQYYNGEERAKGNILERFSAQQFPDLHSELNLSSLELGDSALYFCASSLLGGQPQHFGDGTRLSIL.